These 14 T cell receptor beta chains were all obtained from the same sample, sequenced in a study of T cells in Graves' hyperthyroidism and ophthalmopathy. It was RNA transcripts that yielded the amplified TCR beta CDR3 regions. Primed by the HTBI set, a first-round RT-PCR was run on the TCR CDR3. TCRdb itself ran the multiplex PCR reads through MiXCR, one entry per CDR3 protein. The sample lists about 570,000 distinct CDR3 sequences; about half were seen once. The sequencing sample was made of peripheral blood or thyroid tissue (not recorded which). The receptors here all came from an adult woman with Graves' disease, either hyperthyroidism or ophthalmopathy (not recorded which).

V gene TRBV15 combines with J gene TRBJ1-2, with D tentatively TRBD1 (5 bases). Germline lookup yields CDR1 LNHNV and CDR2 YYDKDF (reference sequence). This CDR3 contains 12 residues. As DNA, the CDR3 is TGTGCTTCCCCCGGGACCGCGGATGGCTACACCTTC. Amino acid sequence: CASPGTADGYTF.

This clonotype was observed at least ten times. V is TRBV6-6 and J is TRBJ2-7, with TRBD2 identical over 9 bases. This CDR3 has 18 amino acids. The V and J ends lost 3 bases and 0 bases, in that order; junction bases with no gene match: 12. Germline V lookup: CDR1 MNHNY, CDR2 SVGAGI (reference sequence). In DNA, the CDR3 is TGTGCCAGCAGTTATCGGGCTAGCGGGAAAAGGAGCTCCTACGAGCAGTACTTC. It specifies CASSYRASGKRSSYEQYF.

About this clonotype itself: A read error may be the cause here, since a much bigger clone is one base away. The rearrangement joins TRBV5-1 to TRBJ2-7, with a weak D call TRBD2 (6 bases). The CDR3 is 15 residues long. The V gene's germline CDR1 is SGHRS and CDR2 YFSETQ. The CDR3: CVSSFVGGSNPEQYF. The CDR3, as DNA: TGCGTCAGCAGCTTCGTTGGAGGGAGTAATCCCGAGCAGTACTTC.

The chain is built from TRBV7-3 and TRBJ2-5, with no clear D. Looked up from germline, CDR1 is SGHTA and CDR2 is FQGTGA. CDR3 size: 17 residues. The V end lost 1 base, the J end lost 6 bases, and 21 bases lay between the germline ends. The CDR3, as DNA: TGTGCCAGCAGCTTAAGGTCCCCGGTGTGGGAACTTCAGACCCAGTACTTC. Translating gives CASSLRSPVWELQTQYF.

This clonotype came up a few times. The V and J genes are TRBV20-1 and TRBJ1-5, with 8 bases lining up with TRBD1. CDR1 and CDR2 (germline): DFQATT, SNEGSKA (reference sequence). With 5 bases clipped from V and 11 bases from J, the junction kept 11 bases outside the gene matches. The CDR3 is 13 amino acids. CDR3 nucleotides: TGCAGTGCTCTGGGACAGGAAGGCTTGACCCAGCATTTT. This gives the protein CSALGQEGLTQHF.

Comment on this clonotype: At one of its ends the junction is not consistent with the germline gene, which may arise from a read error. The genes are TRBV7-2 and TRBJ2-7, with D possibly matching TRBD1 (6 bases). The CDR3 has 13 residues. Per the germline V gene, CDR1 is SGHTA and CDR2 is FQGNSA. The CDR3 protein is CASSLGAEYEQYF. DNA for the CDR3: TGCGCCAGCAGCCTGGGGGCTGAATACGAGCAGTACTTC.

This clonotype has ten or more counts. V usage is TRBV29-1 and J usage is TRBJ2-7; no reliable D call. This CDR3 spans 13 amino acids. Trimming cost V 5 bases and J 2 bases, with 13 bases left between them. CDR1 and CDR2 (germline): SQVTM, ANQGSEA. CDR3 protein: CSVFSADPYEQYF. CDR3 sequence (DNA): TGCAGCGTTTTTAGTGCAGACCCCTACGAGCAGTACTTC.

The V and J genes are TRBV2 and TRBJ1-4, with D perhaps TRBD1 (6 bases). The germline gives CDR1 SNHLY, CDR2 FYNNEI. V was shortened by 4 bases and J by 8 bases, with 11 bases between the two germline ends. There are 13 residues in the CDR3. CDR3 region: CASSVYRVEKLFF. CDR3 sequence (DNA): TGTGCCAGCAGTGTATACAGGGTCGAAAAACTGTTTTTT.

This clonotype has a count of ten or more. The rearrangement uses TRBV7-9 and TRBJ1-3; D perhaps matches TRBD1 (5 bases). CDR1 is SEHNR and CDR2 is FQNEAQ in the germline V gene (reference sequence). This CDR3 is built from 16 residues. V was trimmed by 4 bases and J by 2 bases, leaving 15 bases between them. CDR3 nucleotide sequence: TGTGCCAGCAGCTCCGAGTTCCAGACAGCTGGAAACACCATATATTTT. Encoded protein: CASSSEFQTAGNTIYF.

At least ten counts were recorded for this clonotype. The chain combines TRBV7-2 with TRBJ2-5, with D perhaps matching TRBD2 (6 bases). This CDR3 is 14 amino acids long. V dropped 5 bases and J dropped 5 bases, with 15 bases sitting between them. CDR1 and CDR2 (germline): SGHTA, FQGNSA. The CDR3 coding sequence is TGTGCCAGCAGCAGCCTCCAGGAGGGGGAGACCCAGTACTTC. Residues: CASSSLQEGETQYF.

The V call is TRBV7-9, the J call TRBJ2-5; unclear D gene. The CDR3 is made up of 15 amino acids. Germline V gene data show CDR1 as SEHNR and CDR2 as FQNEAQ (reference sequence). V was clipped by 5 bases and J by 4 bases, with 17 bases between them. The CDR3 nucleotides are TGTGCCAGCAGCCTCAGTGCTGGCGGTGGAGAGACCCAGTACTTC. It encodes CASSLSAGGGETQYF.

The rearrangement uses TRBV2 and TRBJ1-1; the D gene is possibly TRBD1 (5 bases). V was trimmed by 7 bases and J by 4 bases, leaving 10 bases between them. The CDR3 loop spans 12 amino acids. Germline loops: CDR1 SNHLY, CDR2 FYNNEI. This chain's CDR3 is CASMGGGTEAFF. In DNA form, the CDR3 reads TGTGCCAGCATGGGCGGGGGCACTGAAGCTTTCTTT.

This clonotype was recorded a few times. The chain recombines TRBV30 with TRBJ1-5, with a weak D call TRBD1 (5 bases). This CDR3 has 15 residues. Trimming left V 2 bases short and J 6 bases short, with 17 bases between. The germline V gene encodes CDR1 GTSNPN and CDR2 SVGIG (reference sequence). The CDR3 protein is CAWSSKRGSAQPQHF. Written as DNA, the CDR3 is TGTGCCTGGAGTTCTAAACGGGGGTCGGCTCAGCCCCAGCATTTT.

This clonotype was seen many times. The chain combines TRBV6-6 with TRBJ2-7; the match to TRBD2 covers 12 bases. From germline, CDR1 is MNHNY and CDR2 SVGAGI (reference sequence). The CDR3 has 16 amino acids. V trimming: 5 bases; J trimming: 6 bases; junction bases outside the gene matches: 11. CDR3 bases: TGTGCCAGCAGTGACACGCGACTAGCGGGAGTTCGCGAGCAGTACTTC. This gives the protein CASSDTRLAGVREQYF.